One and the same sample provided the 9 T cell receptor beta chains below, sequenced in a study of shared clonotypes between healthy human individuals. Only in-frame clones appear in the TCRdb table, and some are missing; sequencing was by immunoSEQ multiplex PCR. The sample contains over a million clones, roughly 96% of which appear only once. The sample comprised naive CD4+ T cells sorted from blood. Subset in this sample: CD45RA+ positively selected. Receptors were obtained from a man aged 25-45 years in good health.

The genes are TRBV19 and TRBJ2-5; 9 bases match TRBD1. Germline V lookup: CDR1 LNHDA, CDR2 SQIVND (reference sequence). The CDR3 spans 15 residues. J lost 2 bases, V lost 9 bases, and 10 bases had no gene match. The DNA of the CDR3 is TGTGCCAGCAGGTGGAGCGACAGGGGGCAAGAGACCCAGTACTTC. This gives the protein CASRWSDRGQETQYF.

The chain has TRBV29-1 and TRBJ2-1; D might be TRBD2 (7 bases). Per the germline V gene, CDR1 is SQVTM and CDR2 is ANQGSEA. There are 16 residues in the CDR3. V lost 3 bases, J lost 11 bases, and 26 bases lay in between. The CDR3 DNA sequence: TGCAGCGTTGATACCAGGCTACAGGGTAGCGGGTATCAGCAGTTCTTC. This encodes CSVDTRLQGSGYQQFF.

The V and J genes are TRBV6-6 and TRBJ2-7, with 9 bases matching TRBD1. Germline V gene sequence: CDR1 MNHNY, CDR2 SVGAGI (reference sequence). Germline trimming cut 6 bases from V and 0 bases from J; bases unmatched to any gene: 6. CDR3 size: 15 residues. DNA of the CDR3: TGTGCCAGCAGACGACAGGGGGGGAGCTCCTACGAGCAGTACTTC. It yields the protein CASRRQGGSSYEQYF.

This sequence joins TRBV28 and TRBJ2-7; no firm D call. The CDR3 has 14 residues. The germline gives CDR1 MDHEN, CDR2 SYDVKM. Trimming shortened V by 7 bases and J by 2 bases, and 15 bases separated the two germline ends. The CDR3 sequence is CASINAGSAYEQYF. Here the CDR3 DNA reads TGTGCCAGCATTAACGCCGGGTCAGCCTACGAGCAGTACTTC.

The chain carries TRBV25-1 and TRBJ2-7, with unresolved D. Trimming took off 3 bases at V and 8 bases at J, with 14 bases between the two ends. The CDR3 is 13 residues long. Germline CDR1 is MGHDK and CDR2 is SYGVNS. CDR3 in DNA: TGTGCCAGCAGTGAGCCCGCCGTGGTACAGCAGTACTTC. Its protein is CASSEPAVVQQYF.

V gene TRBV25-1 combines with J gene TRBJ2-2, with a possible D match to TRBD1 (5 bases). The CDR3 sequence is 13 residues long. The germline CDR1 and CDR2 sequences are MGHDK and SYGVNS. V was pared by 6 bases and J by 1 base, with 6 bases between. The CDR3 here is CASRTENTGELFF. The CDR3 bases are TGTGCCAGCAGGACAGAGAACACCGGGGAGCTGTTTTTT.

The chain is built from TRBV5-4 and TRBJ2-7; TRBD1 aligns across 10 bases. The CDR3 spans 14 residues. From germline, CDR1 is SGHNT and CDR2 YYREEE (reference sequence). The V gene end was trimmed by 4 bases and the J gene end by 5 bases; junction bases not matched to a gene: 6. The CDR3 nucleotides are TGTGCCAGCAGCCCGGGACAGGGGAGAGACGAGCAGTACTTC. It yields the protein CASSPGQGRDEQYF.

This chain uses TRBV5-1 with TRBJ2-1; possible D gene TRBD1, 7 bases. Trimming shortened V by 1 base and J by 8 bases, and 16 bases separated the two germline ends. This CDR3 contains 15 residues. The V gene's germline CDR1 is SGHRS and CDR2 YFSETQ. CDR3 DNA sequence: TGCGCCAGCAGCTTGAAGGGGGCGGGGTACGATGAGCAGTTCTTC. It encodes CASSLKGAGYDEQFF. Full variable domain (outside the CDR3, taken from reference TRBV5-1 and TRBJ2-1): KAGVTQTPRYLIKTRGQQVTLSCSPISGHRSVSWYQQTPGQGLQFLFEYFSETQRNKGNFPGRFSGRQFSNSRSEMNVSTLELGDSALYLCASSLKGAGYDEQFFGPGTRLTVL.

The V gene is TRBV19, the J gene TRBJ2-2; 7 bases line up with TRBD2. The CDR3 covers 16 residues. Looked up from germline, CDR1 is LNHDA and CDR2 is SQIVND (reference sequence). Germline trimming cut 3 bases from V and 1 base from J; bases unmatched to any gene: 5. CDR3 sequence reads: CASSIYQRENTGELFF. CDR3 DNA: TGTGCCAGTAGTATCTATCAGCGGGAGAACACCGGGGAGCTGTTTTTT.